The clone carrying this T cell receptor beta chain was picked up a small number of times. Its antigen is not known. The trim removed 1 base at V and 3 bases at J, leaving 7 bases unmatched. Germline-derived CDR1 and CDR2 are SEHNR and FQNEAQ (reference sequence). This CDR3 has 16 residues. The sample belongs to a study of shared clonotypes between healthy human individuals. Study-level findings and limits: When compared with the clonotypes that were shared by all four sorted-subset donors, the non-shared clonotypes turned out to have lower generation probabilities.

Clones were sequenced by immunoSEQ multiplex PCR, and TCRdb holds only the in-frame ones, with some missing. This sample has nearly 1 million clones, with around three quarters found just once. V is TRBV7-9 and J is TRBJ2-7, with 9 bases lining up with TRBD1. This receptor was taken from a man between 18 and 35 years old in good health. Material: memory CD4+ T cells sorted from blood. Specified subset: CD45RA-negative fraction. The CDR3: CASSLVGQGSGYEQYF. CDR3 bases: TGTGCCAGCAGCTTAGTCGGACAGGGGTCCGGCTACGAGCAGTACTTC.